This TCR beta chain was sequenced during a study of T-cell reconstitution after alpha-beta-depleted transplantation in children. General study findings and limits: Several hundred expanded graft clones reportedly gave rise to the alpha-beta T cells present about two months after transplant. After one year, T-cell counts and TCRbeta diversity mostly came from new T cells. Some patients owed their high day-60 TCRbeta diversity to surviving recipient T cells and thymic progenitors.

This clonotype was counted between two and nine times. Its antigen remains unidentified. CDR1 and CDR2 from the germline V gene are MDHEN and SYDVKM. The length of the CDR3 is 17 residues. V lost 1 base and J 1 base, leaving 17 bases between the germline ends. As it was prepared, the TCRbeta library received unique molecular identifiers. TCRdb re-called the PCR reads with MiXCR, one entry per CDR3 protein. The data contain over 200,000 distinct CDR3 sequences, approximately 15% of them seen just once; the ten biggest clones take up about 45%. The chain combines TRBV28 with TRBJ2-7; D is tentatively TRBD1 or TRBD2 (6 bases each). The sample was PBMCs, mostly from graft donor cells, taken 360 days after TCRalphabeta/CD19-depleted stem cell transplant. The sequence was obtained from a male patient under 10 years old who had a stem cell transplant for acute lymphoblastic leukemia, so the T cells may come from the graft donor. CDR3 in DNA: TGTGCCAGCAGTTTATCGGGTTGGGGGGCTGGGTCCTACGAGCAGTACTTC. Protein product: CASSLSGWGAGSYEQYF.